The T cell receptor (beta chain) under discussion was sequenced for a study of T cell responses to AZD1222 COVID-19 vaccine. This CDR3 region has 13 residues. Between the trimmed V and J ends, which lost 7 bases and 3 bases, there was a span of 11 bases. CDR1 and CDR2 (germline): SGHVS, FQNEAQ. TCRdb keeps only in-frame clones here, not all; method: immunoSEQ multiplex PCR. The sample lists 190,000 or so clones, 85% to 95% occurring once. The gene calls are TRBV7-8 and TRBJ2-3, with D tentatively TRBD1 or TRBD2 (5 bases each). This sequence originates from an adult who received the AZD1222 COVID-19 vaccine. The input for sequencing was peripheral blood, taken 28 days after the second AZD1222 dose. The CDR3 loop reads CASNLGATDTQYF. The CDR3 coding sequence is TGTGCCAGCAACCTCGGGGCGACAGATACGCAGTATTTT.